Described below is a single T cell receptor (beta chain) sequence and its context. Antigen unknown. Sequenced by immunoSEQ multiplex PCR; TCRdb stores in-frame clones only, minus some. This table holds approximately 200,000 clones, 94% found once. The record originates from a study of T cell responses to AZD1222 COVID-19 vaccine. Study observations and caveats: The study sampled repertoires only after the peak T cell response. Elevations in Spike-specific TCR breadth and depth followed administration of two AZD1222 doses.

Germline V gene sequence: CDR1 MDHEN, CDR2 SYDVKM. This CDR3 has 14 amino acids. Trimming pared 2 bases from V and 4 bases from J, leaving 11 bases between. This chain joins TRBV28 and TRBJ2-5; weak D call: TRBD2 (5 bases). The source of this sequence is an adult who received the MenACWY meningococcal vaccine as a control. The material sequenced was peripheral blood, taken 28 days after the second dose of the MenACWY control vaccine. The CDR3 DNA sequence: TGTGCCAGCAGTTTAGGCGGGCTCCCAGAGACCCAGTACTTC. Protein sequence: CASSLGGLPETQYF. The whole variable domain, filled in from reference TRBV28 and TRBJ2-5, reads DVKVTQSSRYLVKRTGEKVFLECVQDMDHENMFWYRQDPGLGLRLIYFSYDVKMKEKGDIPEGYSVSREKKERFSLILESASTNQTSMYLCASSLGGLPETQYFGPGTRLLVL.